The 17 T cell receptor beta chains below were found in one sample sequenced in a study of human T cells and chemical hapten exposure. TCRdb ran MiXCR on the RACE reads and lists one entry per CDR3 protein. The data hold roughly 380,000 distinct CDR3 sequences, with around 4.8% observed a single time. Time point here: patch test 1, 2 weeks after DPC sensitization. Treatment denoted: therapeutic diphenylcyclopropenone sensitization with weekly scalp DPC. Sample: whole blood, taken in connection with sensitization to the hapten diphenylcyclopropenone (DPC). The receptors stem from a woman in her forties or fifties with alopecia areata. Some clones in this sample may be carry-over from other donors' samples.

Many counts were recorded for this clonotype. The chain joins TRBV7-9 to TRBJ1-1; no definite D call. This CDR3 has 12 amino acids. Deletions cut 7 bases from V and 1 base from J, with 7 bases between. Germline V gene sequence: CDR1 SEHNR, CDR2 FQNEAQ (reference sequence). The CDR3 loop reads CASIRQNTEAFF. The CDR3 bases are TGTGCCAGCATACGGCAGAACACTGAAGCTTTCTTT.

This sequence joins TRBV2 and TRBJ1-4; 10 bases line up with TRBD1. V shed 4 bases and J 3 bases; nucleotides not matched to a gene: 5. CDR1 is SNHLY and CDR2 is FYNNEI in the germline V gene. CDR3 size: 16 residues. In DNA form, the CDR3 reads TGTGCCAGCAGTGCGGGACAGGGGAGCCCTAATGAAAAACTGTTTTTT. Protein sequence: CASSAGQGSPNEKLFF.

This clonotype has at least ten counts. The gene calls are TRBV4-3 and TRBJ1-1; D unclear. CDR1 and CDR2 (germline): LGHNA, YSLEER. The CDR3 spans 11 residues. Trimming took 1 base from V and 10 from J, leaving 7 bases between them. The CDR3 reads CASSQGTRAFF. The CDR3 DNA follows: TGCGCCAGCAGCCAAGGGACCCGAGCTTTCTTT.

This clonotype occurred many times. This rearrangement joins TRBV29-1 to TRBJ2-7; no firm D call. Germline assignment: CDR1 SQVTM and CDR2 ANQGSEA. The V and J ends lost 2 bases and 3 bases respectively, with 5 bases between them. The CDR3 has 11 amino acids. For the CDR3, the DNA is TGCAGCGTTGAAAACTACTACGAGCAGTACTTC. Translation: CSVENYYEQYF.

This clonotype was seen repeatedly, ten times or more. The genes are TRBV10-3 and TRBJ1-1; 8 bases line up with TRBD1. The CDR3 is 13 residues long. Germline CDR1 reads ENHRY; CDR2 reads SYGVKD. V lost 2 bases to trimming and J lost 7 bases; unmatched junction nucleotides: 3. The CDR3 sequence: CAISETGGGEAFF. The CDR3, as DNA: TGTGCCATCAGTGAGACAGGGGGTGGTGAAGCTTTCTTT.

This clonotype was seen at least ten times. The chain links TRBV20-1 to TRBJ1-5; no reliable D call. CDR1 is DFQATT, CDR2 SNEGSKA, per germline (reference sequence). Trimming stripped 5 bases from V and 0 bases from J, with 11 bases between. This CDR3 is 14 amino acids long. CDR3 DNA: TGCAGTGCTCGCCGGCCGGATAGCAATCAGCCCCAGCATTTT. Translating it yields CSARRPDSNQPQHF.

The V and J genes are TRBV28 and TRBJ2-5, with D possibly being TRBD1 or TRBD2 (6 bases each). The length of the CDR3 is 13 residues. From germline, CDR1 is MDHEN and CDR2 SYDVKM. V was cut by 4 bases and J by 6 bases, with 12 bases left in between. CDR3 region: CASSSGGWKTQYF. The CDR3 region has the DNA TGTGCCAGCAGTTCCGGGGGCTGGAAGACCCAGTACTTC.

This clonotype was recorded a few times. This rearrangement joins TRBV9 to TRBJ2-5; possible D gene TRBD2, 5 bases. The CDR3 totals 14 residues. From germline, CDR1 is SGDLS and CDR2 YYNGEE. The V end lost 2 bases, the J end lost 5 bases, and 13 bases lay between the germline ends. CDR3 protein: CASSVGGLEETQYF. CDR3 nucleotides: TGTGCCAGCAGCGTCGGCGGGTTGGAGGAGACCCAGTACTTC.

This clonotype was detected a few times. This chain uses TRBV2 with TRBJ2-1, with a tentative D call TRBD2 (6 bases). Germline assignment: CDR1 SNHLY and CDR2 FYNNEI. Trimming took off 3 bases at V and 5 bases at J, with 17 bases between the two ends. The CDR3 consists of 16 residues. CDR3 bases: TGTGCCAGCAGTGAGAGGGAAACTAGCCTAAACAATGAGCAGTTCTTC. It codes for CASSERETSLNNEQFF.

The sample holds a few counts of this clonotype. This chain joins TRBV6-2 or TRBV6-3 and TRBJ1-2; 8 bases line up with TRBD1. From germline, CDR1 is MNHEY and CDR2 SVGEGT. J was trimmed by 8 bases and V by 4 bases; bases with no gene match: 9. The CDR3 spans 14 residues. CDR3 in DNA: TGTGCCAGCAGTTTACCAACAGGGGGAAGAGGCTACACCTTC. Translating it yields CASSLPTGGRGYTF.

The V call is TRBV12-3 or TRBV12-4, the J call TRBJ1-1; D is unresolved. CDR3 size: 14 residues. V lost 4 bases and J lost 2, with 11 bases in between. For the CDR3, the DNA is TGTGCCAGCAGTTCCCCGAGTTTCAACACTGAAGCTTTCTTT. Translating it yields CASSSPSFNTEAFF.

This clonotype has at least ten counts. This rearrangement joins TRBV5-6 to TRBJ1-5, with D possibly being TRBD1 (6 bases). This CDR3 comprises 15 residues. The germline V gene has CDR1 SGHDT and CDR2 YYEEEE. Between the trimmed V and J ends, which lost 5 bases and 0 bases, there was a span of 12 bases. CDR3 nucleotide sequence: TGTGCCAGCAGTTTAGGGGGATATAGCAATCAGCCCCAGCATTTT. Translation: CASSLGGYSNQPQHF.

This clonotype was recorded at least ten times. The gene calls are TRBV6-6 and TRBJ2-1; 11 bases fit TRBD2. The V gene end was trimmed by 2 bases and the J gene end by 9 bases; junction bases not matched to a gene: 9. The CDR3 covers 16 residues. Germline CDR1 and CDR2: MNHNY and SVGAGI (reference sequence). CDR3 bases: TGTGCCAGCAGTTACGGAAGACTAGCGGGGCGGGGTGAGCAGTTCTTC. This sequence encodes CASSYGRLAGRGEQFF.

This clonotype was found many times. The chain employs TRBV7-9 and TRBJ2-7, with TRBD1 matching over 9 bases. From germline, CDR1 is SEHNR and CDR2 FQNEAQ (reference sequence). V was pared by 2 bases and J by 7 bases, with 6 bases of the junction left unmatched. The CDR3 covers 14 residues. The CDR3 loop is CASSLKRTGDEQYF. CDR3 nucleotide sequence: TGTGCCAGCAGCTTAAAGAGGACAGGGGATGAGCAGTACTTC. Variable domain in full (rest from reference TRBV7-9 and TRBJ2-7): DTGVSQNPRHKITKRGQNVTFRCDPISEHNRLYWYRQTLGQGPEFLTYFQNEAQLEKSRLLSDRFSAERPKGSFSTLEIQRTEQGDSAMYLCASSLKRTGDEQYFGPGTRLTVT.

This clonotype was detected many times. This chain uses TRBV11-2 with TRBJ2-3; D might be TRBD2 (5 bases). Germline loops: CDR1 SGHAT, CDR2 FQNNGV. V lost 3 bases to trimming and J lost 2 bases, with 15 bases between them. There are 16 residues in the CDR3. Written as DNA, the CDR3 is TGTGCCAGCAGCTTGATCTTCCGGGGTTCCACAGATACGCAGTATTTT. Its translation: CASSLIFRGSTDTQYF.

This clonotype has more than one count but fewer than ten. The chain employs TRBV18 and TRBJ2-7; 10 nucleotides agree with TRBD1. Germline V lookup: CDR1 KGHSH, CDR2 LQKENI. Germline trimming cut 4 bases from V and 4 bases from J; bases unmatched to any gene: 10. The CDR3 loop spans 16 amino acids. The CDR3 DNA is TGTGCCAGCTCACTTAACGCGGGACAGGGGTTGTACGAGCAGTACTTC. The encoded protein is CASSLNAGQGLYEQYF.

This clonotype was seen repeatedly, ten times or more. The rearrangement uses TRBV7-6 and TRBJ2-3; 16 nucleotides line up with TRBD2. Germline V lookup: CDR1 SGHVS, CDR2 FNYEAQ. This CDR3 has 18 amino acids. Trimming cost V 0 bases and J 7 bases; bases outside gene matches: 7. As DNA, the CDR3 is TGTGCCAGCAGCTTAGCGTTGGGGACTAGCGGGGGGGTCTATACGCAGTATTTT. Translated, it gives CASSLALGTSGGVYTQYF.